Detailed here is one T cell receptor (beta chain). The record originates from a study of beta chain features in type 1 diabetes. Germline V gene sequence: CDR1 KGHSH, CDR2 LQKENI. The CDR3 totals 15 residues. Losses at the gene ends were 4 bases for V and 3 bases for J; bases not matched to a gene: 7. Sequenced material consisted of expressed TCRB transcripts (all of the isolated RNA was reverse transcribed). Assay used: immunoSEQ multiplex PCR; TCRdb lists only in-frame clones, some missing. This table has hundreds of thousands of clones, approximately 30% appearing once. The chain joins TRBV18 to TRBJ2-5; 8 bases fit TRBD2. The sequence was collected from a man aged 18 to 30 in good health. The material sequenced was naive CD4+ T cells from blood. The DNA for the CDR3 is TGTGCCAGCTCACTAAAGAGCGGGGGCAAAGAGACCCAGTACTTC. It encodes CASSLKSGGKETQYF.